This T cell receptor beta chain emerged from a study of blood T cell repertoires in COVID-19. Across the whole study: T cells, B-cell-depleted T cells, or PBMCs supplied cDNA or gDNA.

The ends were cut back, 1 base at V and 1 base at J, with 7 bases in the middle. This CDR3 is 14 amino acids long. The germline gives CDR1 ENHRY, CDR2 SYGVKD. Cohort assignment relied on participant-reported clinical history. A single count supports this clone. The table came from immunoSEQ multiplex PCR; TCRdb's copy has only in-frame clones and leaves some out. The sample shows 200,000 to 300,000 clones, 70% to 90% of them seen only once. The V call is TRBV10-3, the J call TRBJ1-1, with a weak D call TRBD1 (6 bases). The sequencing input was PBMCs or T cells enriched from blood (not recorded which). The TCR sequence derives from a woman in her forties with acute COVID-19. In DNA form, the CDR3 reads TGTGCCATCAGTGAGTTACAGGGGAACACTGAAGCTTTCTTT. Its protein product is CAISELQGNTEAFF.